These 20 T cell receptor beta chains share one sample of origin, sequenced in a study of blood T cells in healthy people across ages. Combining a sample-barcoded 5' primer with a J-beta primer mix, a second PCR ran for roughly 6 to 11 cycles. Each CDR3 protein gets one entry after TCRdb re-called the 5' RACE reads with MiXCR. Here the sample spans more than 1.4 million distinct CDR3 sequences, roughly 45% being singletons. Sequencing was carried out using blood. The receptors were gathered from a woman under 30 in good health.

This clonotype was seen a few times. The CDR3 spells CASSFGTEYTEAFF. The CDR3 region has the DNA TGTGCCAGCAGCTTTGGGACAGAGTACACTGAAGCTTTCTTT. The chain uses TRBV7-8 and TRBJ1-1; 7 positions agree with TRBD1. From germline, CDR1 is SGHVS and CDR2 FQNEAQ. CDR3 size: 14 residues. The junction had 4 bases not matched to a gene; V was cut back by 3 bases and J by 3 bases.

The chain combines TRBV7-9 with TRBJ2-7, with no clear D. The germline V and J ends were trimmed by 1 base and 2 bases, with 6 bases remaining between them. Germline assignment: CDR1 SEHNR and CDR2 FQNEAQ (reference sequence). The CDR3 runs to 13 residues. CDR3 in DNA: TGTGCCAGCAGCTTAGGGATTCCCTACGAGCAGTACTTC. Translating gives CASSLGIPYEQYF.

The chain recombines TRBV6-1 with TRBJ2-3, with 7 bases fitting TRBD2. Trimming took 6 bases from V and 0 from J; bases not matched to a gene: 12. The germline V gene has CDR1 MNHNS and CDR2 SASEGT. The CDR3 is 17 amino acids. CDR3 DNA: TGTGCCAGCAGGCCGGGCAGGCGGGGACTAAGCACAGATACGCAGTATTTT. It translates to CASRPGRRGLSTDTQYF.

This clonotype was seen only a few times. This rearrangement joins TRBV5-1 to TRBJ2-1; the match to TRBD2 covers 14 bases. The CDR3 is made up of 17 amino acids. Germline assignment: CDR1 SGHRS and CDR2 YFSETQ. V shed 3 bases and J 4 bases; nucleotides not matched to a gene: 6. CDR3 coding DNA: TGCGCCAGCAGCTCACGGACTAGCGGGAGGTCTTACAATGAGCAGTTCTTC. It codes for CASSSRTSGRSYNEQFF.

The table lists this clonotype with a few counts. CDR3 protein: CASSLVGTSSNEQFF. The CDR3 DNA sequence: TGTGCCAGCAGCTTAGTGGGGACTTCCTCGAATGAGCAGTTCTTC. The V and J genes are TRBV7-8 and TRBJ2-1; a weak D match, TRBD2 (6 bases). The CDR3 totals 15 residues. CDR1 SGHVS and CDR2 FQNEAQ come from the germline V gene. The ends were cut back, 1 base at V and 7 bases at J, with 14 bases in the middle.

The rearrangement links TRBV6-1 to TRBJ2-7, with D unclear. Trimming cost V 7 bases and J 6 bases, with 19 bases left between them. The germline CDR1 and CDR2 sequences are MNHNS and SASEGT. This CDR3 is 14 amino acids long. CDR3 protein: CASNQRTAMGEQYF. CDR3 coding DNA: TGTGCCAGCAACCAAAGGACGGCTATGGGCGAGCAGTACTTC.

The chain links TRBV7-6 to TRBJ1-1; D may be TRBD1 (5 bases). The CDR3 spans 13 residues. Germline loops: CDR1 SGHVS, CDR2 FNYEAQ. Trimming removed 5 bases at V and 7 bases at J, with 14 bases between. Here the CDR3 DNA reads TGTGCCAGCAGCAGTGGGGACGGCCATGAAGCTTTCTTT. Its protein is CASSSGDGHEAFF.

Comment on this clonotype: With a much larger clone just one base away, this may be a read error. The V call is TRBV3-1, the J call TRBJ2-1; 7 bases agree with TRBD2. The DNA end favors TRBJ2-7, so the J call may be wrong. The CDR3 totals 14 residues. From germline, CDR1 is LGHDT and CDR2 YNNKEL (reference sequence). The CDR3 loop reads CASSGRVSYNEQYF. Written as DNA, the CDR3 is TGTGCCAGCAGCGGGAGGGTCTCCTACAATGAGCAGTACTTC.

This clonotype was observed once. The V gene is TRBV3-1, the J gene TRBJ2-1; D may be TRBD1 (6 bases). The germline V and J ends were trimmed by 3 bases and 13 bases, with 16 bases remaining between them. Germline V gene data show CDR1 as LGHDT and CDR2 as YNNKEL (reference sequence). The CDR3 runs 13 residues. CDR3 DNA: TGTGCCAGCAGCCAGTCCAGGACAGAGACCCAGTTCTTC. The encoded protein is CASSQSRTETQFF.

This chain connects TRBV25-1 to TRBJ2-7, with 7 bases matching TRBD1. CDR1 MGHDK and CDR2 SYGVNS come from the germline V gene. The trim removed 1 base at V and 3 bases at J, leaving 6 bases unmatched. The CDR3 loop spans 15 amino acids. CDR3 amino acids: CASSELRGQSYEQYF. The CDR3 DNA reads TGTGCCAGCAGTGAATTAAGGGGGCAGAGCTACGAGCAGTACTTC.

This clonotype has more than one count but fewer than ten. The rearrangement joins TRBV20-1 to TRBJ2-3, with 9 positions matching TRBD2. From germline, CDR1 is DFQATT and CDR2 SNEGSKA (reference sequence). This CDR3 has 14 amino acids. Trimming cost V 8 bases and J 2 bases; bases outside gene matches: 8. The CDR3 loop is CSPVAGGSTDTQYF. DNA of the CDR3: TGCAGTCCGGTGGCGGGAGGGTCCACAGATACGCAGTATTTT.

This rearrangement joins TRBV27 to TRBJ2-5, with 9 bases lining up with TRBD1. There are 14 residues in the CDR3. The ends lost 3 bases at V and 5 bases at J; junction bases unmatched: 4. In germline, CDR1 is MNHEY, CDR2 SMNVEV (reference sequence). CDR3 bases: TGTGCCAGCAGTTTTACCGGGACAGGGGAGACCCAGTACTTC. Its protein is CASSFTGTGETQYF.

This rearrangement joins TRBV12-3 or TRBV12-4 to TRBJ2-2; the D call may be TRBD1 or TRBD2 (5 bases each). This CDR3 has 13 amino acids. Trimming shortened V by 3 bases and J by 6 bases, and 8 bases separated the two germline ends. The CDR3: CASSFEGPGELFF. CDR3 sequence (DNA): TGTGCCAGCAGTTTCGAGGGACCCGGGGAGCTGTTTTTT.

Points on this clonotype: The germline gene is not matched at one end of the junction; a read error may be the cause. V usage is TRBV6-5 and J usage is TRBJ2-1, with TRBD2 as a possible D gene (6 bases). The CDR3 loop spans 15 amino acids. CDR1 MNHEY and CDR2 SVGAGI come from the germline V gene. The CDR3 nucleotides are TGTACCAGCAGTTACTCTGCGGGGCTAGCCAATGAGCAGTTCTTC. Translating gives CTSSYSAGLANEQFF.

The chain couples TRBV7-7 to TRBJ2-4, with 9 bases fitting TRBD2. With the DNA end fitting TRBJ2-5 better, the J assignment may be wrong. The CDR3 loop spans 17 amino acids. Germline values: CDR1 SSHAT, CDR2 FNYEAQ (reference sequence). For the CDR3, the DNA is TGTGCCAGCAGCTTAGATTCGGCTAGCGGGATGTTAGAGACCCAGTACTTC. This translates into CASSLDSASGMLETQYF.

This sequence joins TRBV7-9 and TRBJ1-6; D gene unclear. The CDR3 spans 14 residues. Germline CDR1 is SEHNR and CDR2 is FQNEAQ (reference sequence). CDR3 in amino acids: CAGREEVYNSPLHF. In DNA, the CDR3 is TGTGCAGGCAGAGAGGAAGTCTATAATTCACCCCTCCACTTT.

This chain joins TRBV6-5 and TRBJ1-1; perhaps TRBD1 as D (6 bases). Germline V gene data show CDR1 as MNHEY and CDR2 as SVGAGI. V was pared by 0 bases and J by 5 bases, with 13 bases between. The CDR3 length is 15 residues. CDR3 sequence reads: CASSYSEGGGTEAFF. CDR3 DNA sequence: TGTGCCAGCAGTTACTCGGAGGGAGGGGGTACTGAAGCTTTCTTT.

The chain uses TRBV11-3 and TRBJ2-3; D unclear. CDR1 and CDR2 (germline): SGHNT, YENEEA. The CDR3 consists of 14 residues. V was clipped by 5 bases and J by 6 bases, with 15 bases between them. The CDR3 is CASSPVGPRDTQYF. The DNA of the CDR3 is TGTGCCAGCAGCCCGGTCGGACCTCGGGATACGCAGTATTTT.

J is TRBJ2-3 and V is TRBV20-1; the match to TRBD2 covers 12 bases. The CDR3 is 16 amino acids. Trimming took 5 bases from V and 1 from J; bases not matched to a gene: 7. Germline CDR1 is DFQATT and CDR2 is SNEGSKA (reference sequence). CDR3 residues: CSAAKRLAGGTDTQYF. For the CDR3, the DNA is TGCAGTGCTGCAAAAAGACTAGCGGGGGGCACAGATACGCAGTATTTT.

The rearrangement joins TRBV27 to TRBJ1-6; D is unclear. The germline gives CDR1 MNHEY, CDR2 SMNVEV (reference sequence). Trimming left V 0 bases short and J 8 bases short, with 14 bases between. The CDR3 is 16 residues long. The CDR3 sequence is CASSLSLGSTDSPLHF. In DNA form, the CDR3 reads TGTGCCAGCAGTTTATCCTTAGGATCGACGGATTCACCCCTCCACTTT.